The source of this TCR beta chain is a study of low-dose radiotherapy and immunotherapy resistance in tumors. This clonotype was observed many times. CDR1 ENHRY and CDR2 SYGVKD come from the germline V gene. With 4 bases removed from V and 0 bases from J, the gap between germline ends came to 13 bases. The CDR3 is 16 residues long. A constant-region primer paired with the V-primer adapter amplified TCRs over about 20 PCR cycles. TCRdb redid the calling of the reads with MiXCR, one entry per CDR3 protein. Here the sample spans approximately 47,000 distinct CDR3 sequences, 12% being singletons. The time point here: before trial treatment. Patients with advanced, tumor-infiltrating lymphocyte-negative solid tumors were eligible.

The sequences come from PBMCs, collected before treatment. The J gene is TRBJ1-3, the V gene TRBV10-3, with D hard to call. The clonotype comes from a female donor with ovarian cancer. This chain's CDR3 is CAISVEGASSGNTIYF. The CDR3 DNA sequence: TGTGCCATCAGTGTAGAGGGCGCAAGCTCTGGAAACACCATATATTTT.